The entry below gives a single T cell receptor (beta chain) sequence along with its context. Its target antigen remains unknown. Qualities for individual bases were not recorded, and no much larger clone is one base off. The data derive from a study of T cell clonotyping in hematopoietic cell transplantation (dated by TCRdb to 2020 to 2022). Study-level background: Pretransplant samples from recipients were collected after cytoreduction. A total of under 150 blood samples were collected in the study from some 37 consecutive transplant recipients and their related donors. Recruitment of patients was conducted between 2015 and early 2017, and follow-up was continued until late 2020 or death. What the research found in general, with its limitations: The sample size was limited and the cells went unsorted, which meant the CD4 and CD8 repertoire contributions could not be told apart. Recipient repertoires showed only a small fraction of overlap with donor repertoires, and over 97% appeared de novo at the given depth. A decrease in recipient TCR diversity was observed after transplant, and a progressive increase in pathologically expanded clonotypes was seen from day 30 to day 180. Inverse Simpson Index values from donors and from recipients before transplant predicted broader TCR repertoire diversity after transplant.

Germline trimming amounts to 3 bases on V and 7 bases on J, with 7 as the count of junction bases outside the gene matches. Based on the germline V gene, the CDR1 and CDR2 sequences are SGHVS and FNYEAQ. The CDR3 starts with the cysteine, ends with the phenylalanine, and has 15 residues. Just CDR3 DNA is preserved here, 45 bases in frame from base 1. The immunoSEQ assay, a bias-controlled multiplex PCR with V- and J-specific primers, was used to amplify TCR beta CDR3 regions from genomic DNA. A proprietary barcode and Illumina adapter sequences were added to the CDR3 amplicons in a second PCR step. An Illumina MiSeq instrument was used for sequencing of the CDR3 libraries. On the authors' methods: Export and quality control were handled in immunoSEQ Analyzer 3.0, while downstream analyses relied on R Bioconductor and Immunarch. Only productive rearrangements within the normalized downsampled data set were used in the calculation of repertoire metrics. In the normalized cohort, clonotypes with more than 5 templates were defined as pathologically expanded. The Inverse Simpson Index was used to measure repertoire diversity. The non-normalized data set was used for CMV-specificity analyses so that all clonotypes could be captured. TCRdb's version of the immuneACCESS table is confined to in-frame rearrangements and falls short of the full clone set. An unresolved V gene accounts for under half of the shortfall where checked; the remainder is of unknown origin. V, J and clone size are those of that table, while D and trimming were read from the DNA. In this sample the table shows about 45,000 clones, approximately 82% of which occur a single time. The ten largest clones capture 5% to 6.5% of the sample.

The sample's time point label, in plain terms: recipient sample about 28 days before transplant, after cytoreduction. Blood samples were obtained from recipients approximately 28 days before transplant and at days 30, 100 and 180 after transplant. Using Nuclei Lysis Solution, genomic DNA was extracted from unfractionated peripheral blood mononuclear cells that were either fresh or cryopreserved. The source was peripheral blood mononuclear cells, collected before stem cell transplant. This sequence originates from a man aged 55-75 years with myelodysplastic syndrome. Some clones in this sample may be carry-over from other donors' samples. This sequence uses TRBV7-6 and TRBJ1-4, and TRBD1 matches 8 of the central bases. The CDR3: CASSLSGTGSEKLFF. The nucleotide sequence is given as TGTGCCAGCAGCTTGTCCGGGACAGGAAGTGAAAAACTGTTTTTT.